This T cell receptor (beta chain) came from a study of blood T cell repertoires in COVID-19. Either two negative PCRs, clearance, or symptom resolution qualified Cohort 3 donors as recovered. Trimming left V 0 bases short and J 5 bases short, with 14 bases between. The germline V gene has CDR1 LNHDA and CDR2 SQIVND (reference sequence). There are 16 residues in the CDR3. The method was immunoSEQ multiplex PCR; TCRdb's version includes in-frame clones alone and lacks a portion of them. This sample has 300,000 to 350,000 clones, with just under 90% found just once. The clonotype comes from a woman aged 25-40 years who had recovered from COVID-19. The specimen sequenced was PBMCs or T cells enriched from blood (not recorded which). The rearrangement joins TRBV19 to TRBJ2-1, with D maybe TRBD2 (5 bases). The CDR3 DNA sequence: TGTGCCAGTAGTATAGATGGGAGACTCCCAAACAATGAGCAGTTCTTC. Protein product: CASSIDGRLPNNEQFF.